Presented here are 29 T cell receptor beta chains from one specimen sequenced in a study of T cell responses to AZD1222 COVID-19 vaccine. Using immunoSEQ multiplex PCR, the repertoire was profiled, and TCRdb retains in-frame clones only, with some absent. The data show about 39,000 clones, around 90% seen once. Here the sequenced sample was peripheral blood, taken 28 days after the second dose of the MenACWY control vaccine. These receptors all stem from an adult who received the MenACWY meningococcal vaccine as a control.

This chain links TRBV30 with TRBJ2-5; possibly TRBD2 for D (6 bases). This CDR3 contains 13 residues. Per the germline V gene, CDR1 is GTSNPN and CDR2 is SVGIG (reference sequence). V was clipped by 5 bases and J by 7 bases, with 17 bases between them. CDR3 in DNA: TGTGCCTGGGGACTACAGGCGCTCGGGACCCAGTACTTC. Translation: CAWGLQALGTQYF.

As to this clone: The junction differs from germline at one of its ends, possibly a read error. V usage is TRBV5-4 and J usage is TRBJ1-2, with a possible D match to TRBD1 (6 bases). The CDR3 length is 14 residues. Germline V gene data show CDR1 as SGHNT and CDR2 as YYREEE (reference sequence). This chain's CDR3 is CASSLQGPNYGYTF. CDR3 nucleotides: TGTGCCAGCAGCTTACAGGGCCCTAATTATGGCTACACCTTC. The whole variable domain, remainder taken from reference TRBV5-4 and TRBJ1-2, is ETGVTQSPTHLIKTRGQQVTLRCSSQSGHNTVSWYQQALGQGPQFIFQYYREEENGRGNFPPRFSGLQFPNYSSELNVNALELDDSALYLCASSLQGPNYGYTFGSGTRLTVV.

The chain has TRBV9 and TRBJ2-1; D is undetermined. Germline assignment: CDR1 SGDLS and CDR2 YYNGEE. Trimming pared 0 bases from V and 0 bases from J, leaving 10 bases between. This CDR3 contains 16 residues. The CDR3 reads CASSVDMGSSYNEQFF. The DNA for the CDR3 is TGTGCCAGCAGCGTAGATATGGGTAGCTCCTACAATGAGCAGTTCTTC.

V gene TRBV10-3 combines with J gene TRBJ2-1; D unresolved. The V end lost 0 bases, the J end lost 4 bases, and 10 bases lay between the germline ends. Looked up from germline, CDR1 is ENHRY and CDR2 is SYGVKD. This CDR3 is 15 amino acids long. The CDR3 spells CAISESSYGYNEQFF. For the CDR3, the DNA is TGTGCCATCAGTGAGTCCTCTTATGGGTACAATGAGCAGTTCTTC.

This rearrangement joins TRBV7-9 to TRBJ2-2; D ambiguous. V lost 5 bases and J lost 1, with 8 bases in between. The CDR3 length is 14 residues. Per germline, CDR1 SEHNR and CDR2 FQNEAQ (reference sequence). CDR3 nucleotide sequence: TGTGCCAGCAGCGACACCAGGAACACCGGGGAGCTGTTTTTT. It encodes CASSDTRNTGELFF.

V and J are TRBV28 and TRBJ2-5; 7 bases line up with TRBD1. The CDR3 extends over 12 amino acids. Germline V gene lookup returns CDR1 MDHEN and CDR2 SYDVKM. V shed 8 bases and J 2 bases; nucleotides not matched to a gene: 2. CDR3 sequence reads: CASQGVQETQYF. The CDR3 DNA reads TGTGCCAGCCAGGGGGTTCAAGAGACCCAGTACTTC.

The gene calls are TRBV23-1 and TRBJ2-3; TRBD2 might be the D (5 bases). TRBV23-1 is noted as an ORF with a role that remains uncertain. The V and J ends lost 4 bases and 6 bases respectively, with 14 bases between them. The CDR3 sequence is 14 residues long. The CDR3 nucleotides are TGCGCCAGCAGTCCCCCCCGAGGGTGGGATACGCAGTATTTT. Protein sequence: CASSPPRGWDTQYF.

The chain joins TRBV19 to TRBJ2-1; weak D call: TRBD2 (5 bases). The CDR3 totals 18 residues. Germline V lookup: CDR1 LNHDA, CDR2 SQIVND (reference sequence). Between the trimmed V and J ends, which lost 3 bases and 0 bases, there was a span of 18 bases. The CDR3 DNA follows: TGTGCCAGTAGTATTTTCGTGGCGGGTGGGAGCTCCTACAATGAGCAGTTCTTC. It translates to CASSIFVAGGSSYNEQFF. The whole variable domain, filled in from reference TRBV19 and TRBJ2-1, reads DGGITQSPKYLFRKEGQNVTLSCEQNLNHDAMYWYRQDPGQGLRLIYYSQIVNDFQKGDIAEGYSVSREKKESFPLTVTSAQKNPTAFYLCASSIFVAGGSSYNEQFFGPGTRLTVL.

V gene TRBV21-1 combines with J gene TRBJ2-4. TRBV21-1 is a recognized pseudogene. The CDR3 runs 22 residues. CDR3 DNA sequence: TGTGCCAGCAGCCAGAATAGCAGGGGGGGACCCGTCAGGGGTTTAGCCAAAAACATTCAGTACTTC. This codes for CASSQNSRGGPVRGLAKNIQYF.

This chain links TRBV5-4 with TRBJ2-1; no clear D gene. The CDR3 sequence is 15 residues long. V gave up 2 bases and J gave up 0 bases, with 9 bases separating them. Germline CDR1 reads SGHNT; CDR2 reads YYREEE (reference sequence). CDR3 bases: TGTGCCAGCAGCTTTAAGGGCAGCTCCTACAATGAGCAGTTCTTC. It codes for CASSFKGSSYNEQFF.

This sequence joins TRBV19 and TRBJ2-1; D is unclear. V lost 3 bases to trimming and J lost 14 bases, with 23 bases between them. The CDR3 spans 15 residues. CDR1 and CDR2 (germline): LNHDA, SQIVND (reference sequence). CDR3 nucleotide sequence: TGTGCCAGTAGTATCGGCGACCACCCCATTAGCAGTGAGTTCTTC. Its protein product is CASSIGDHPISSEFF.

This chain connects TRBV21-1 to TRBJ2-7; no check of the table's D call, TRBD2, against the DNA was made. TRBV21-1 is marked as a pseudogene. The CDR3 totals 18 residues. In DNA, the CDR3 is TGTGCCAGCAGCATCCGATCGGGACTAGCGGGAGGACCAGGCGAGCAGTACTTC. Protein: CASSIRSGLAGGPGEQYF.

The V gene is TRBV3-1 (or the pseudogene TRBV3-2), the J gene TRBJ2-3; D ambiguous. Germline lookup yields CDR1 LGHDT and CDR2 YNNKEL (reference sequence). The V end lost 6 bases, the J end lost 7 bases, and 11 bases lay between the germline ends. This CDR3 comprises 12 residues. The CDR3 loop reads CASSSSTNTQYF. CDR3 DNA sequence: TGTGCCAGCAGTTCAAGTACGAATACGCAGTATTTT.

This chain uses TRBV5-1 with TRBJ1-1; D gene unclear. Germline CDR1 is SGHRS and CDR2 is YFSETQ. V was cut by 0 bases and J by 1 base, with 10 bases left in between. This CDR3 has 15 residues. The CDR3 spells CASSLVQVGNTEAFF. The CDR3 nucleotides read TGCGCCAGCAGCTTGGTCCAGGTCGGGAACACTGAAGCTTTCTTT.

The chain couples TRBV6-1 to TRBJ1-4; 8 nucleotides line up with TRBD1. Losses at the gene ends were 2 bases for V and 2 bases for J; bases not matched to a gene: 7. Germline V CDR1 and CDR2: MNHNS, SASEGT. The CDR3 has 17 amino acids. The CDR3 sequence: CASSESRGRRTNEKLFF. The CDR3 nucleotides are TGTGCCAGCAGTGAATCCAGGGGGCGCCGGACTAATGAAAAACTGTTTTTT.

This clone has a handful of counts. The rearrangement joins TRBV9 to TRBJ2-1; TRBD2 matches 7 bases. The J segment lost 0 bases and the V segment lost 1 base, leaving 4 bases of the junction unmatched. This CDR3 comprises 16 residues. The germline CDR1 and CDR2 sequences are SGDLS and YYNGEE. Written as DNA, the CDR3 is TGTGCCAGCAGCGTATCGGGCGGGAGCTCCTACAATGAGCAGTTCTTC. It encodes CASSVSGGSSYNEQFF.

The chain combines TRBV12-5 with TRBJ2-3; D call uncertain. V lost 2 bases to trimming and J lost 5 bases, with 8 bases between them. The CDR3 spans 13 residues. Per germline, CDR1 LGHNT and CDR2 FRNRAP. CDR3 residues: CASGLNSKDTQYF. CDR3 nucleotide sequence: TGTGCTAGTGGTTTGAATTCGAAAGATACGCAGTATTTT.

J is TRBJ2-1 and V is TRBV4-1; TRBD2 aligns across 7 bases. Germline assignment: CDR1 MGHRA and CDR2 YSYEKL. This CDR3 region has 17 residues. J was trimmed by 5 bases and V by 6 bases; bases with no gene match: 16. In nucleotides, the CDR3 is TGCGCCAGCAGTGGACGATTTATTCGGGGGACTAACAATGAGCAGTTCTTC. Encoded protein: CASSGRFIRGTNNEQFF.

The CDR3 loop is CASSPGPGTDTQYF. For the CDR3, the DNA is TGTGCCAGCAGCCCGGGACCTGGCACAGATACGCAGTATTTT. The chain couples TRBV11-2 to TRBJ2-3; D possibly matches TRBD1 or TRBD2 (5 bases each). The CDR3 runs 14 residues. Germline assignment: CDR1 SGHAT and CDR2 FQNNGV. Between the trimmed V and J ends, which lost 5 bases and 1 base, there was a span of 10 bases.

The V gene is TRBV30, the J gene TRBJ2-7, with D perhaps TRBD2 (6 bases). Trimming took 5 bases from V and 3 from J, leaving 8 bases between them. The CDR3 has 11 residues. Germline CDR1 and CDR2: GTSNPN and SVGIG (reference sequence). The CDR3 spells CAWGGIYEQYF. The CDR3 DNA sequence: TGTGCCTGGGGGGGGATCTACGAGCAGTACTTC.

The chain couples TRBV7-9 to TRBJ2-1; no firm D call. Trimming left V 4 bases short and J 5 bases short, with 12 bases between. The CDR3 consists of 14 residues. The V gene's germline CDR1 is SEHNR and CDR2 FQNEAQ (reference sequence). CDR3 sequence: CASSSRSPDNEQFF. The CDR3 DNA is TGTGCCAGCAGCTCCCGTTCTCCGGACAATGAGCAGTTCTTC. The whole variable domain, filled in from reference TRBV7-9 and TRBJ2-1, reads DTGVSQNPRHKITKRGQNVTFRCDPISEHNRLYWYRQTLGQGPEFLTYFQNEAQLEKSRLLSDRFSAERPKGSFSTLEIQRTEQGDSAMYLCASSSRSPDNEQFFGPGTRLTVL.

The chain employs TRBV10-3 and TRBJ1-2; weak D call: TRBD1 (5 bases). Germline V lookup: CDR1 ENHRY, CDR2 SYGVKD. Trimming removed 6 bases from V and 8 bases from J, with 16 bases in between. The CDR3 contains 13 residues. CDR3 sequence (DNA): TGTGCCATCAGGGGAGGGGCAGGGTTCGGCTACACCTTC. Translating gives CAIRGGAGFGYTF.

The chain recombines TRBV5-1 with TRBJ2-1, with TRBD2 identical over 7 bases. V gave up 7 bases and J gave up 9 bases; unmatched junction bases: 7. CDR3 length: 12 amino acids. From germline, CDR1 is SGHRS and CDR2 YFSETQ. The CDR3 spells CASLAGGGEQFF. In nucleotides, the CDR3 is TGCGCCAGCCTGGCAGGCGGGGGTGAGCAGTTCTTC.

The chain has TRBV20-1 and TRBJ2-7; D unclear. V lost 6 bases to trimming and J lost 3 bases, with 9 bases between them. This CDR3 is built from 11 residues. Germline assignment: CDR1 DFQATT and CDR2 SNEGSKA (reference sequence). CDR3 nucleotide sequence: TGCAGTGCCCCCGCCCTCTACGAGCAGTACTTC. Encoded protein: CSAPALYEQYF.

The chain couples TRBV5-5 to TRBJ2-2, with 7 bases lining up with TRBD2. This CDR3 has 16 amino acids. Looked up from germline, CDR1 is SGHKS and CDR2 is YYEKEE (reference sequence). The V gene end was trimmed by 4 bases and the J gene end by 1 base; junction bases not matched to a gene: 7. CDR3 residues: CASSGRASGNTGELFF. The CDR3 DNA sequence: TGTGCCAGCAGCGGCCGGGCTAGCGGGAACACCGGGGAGCTGTTTTTT.

The chain is built from TRBV6-5 and TRBJ1-5; no clear D gene. The length of the CDR3 is 15 residues. Between the trimmed V and J ends, which lost 0 bases and 2 bases, there was a span of 8 bases. In germline, CDR1 is MNHEY, CDR2 SVGAGI. CDR3 protein: CASSYSISGNQPQHF. The DNA of the CDR3 is TGTGCCAGCAGTTACTCGATTTCGGGCAATCAGCCCCAGCATTTT.

The V and J genes are TRBV30 and TRBJ1-5, with 8 positions matching TRBD1. J was trimmed by 4 bases and V by 1 base; bases with no gene match: 12. The CDR3 covers 17 residues. Looked up from germline, CDR1 is GTSNPN and CDR2 is SVGIG (reference sequence). DNA for the CDR3: TGTGCCTGGAGTGGTCAGGGGGCCATAGTTCGGAATCAGCCCCAGCATTTT. It is translated as CAWSGQGAIVRNQPQHF.

The chain carries TRBV12-3 or TRBV12-4 and TRBJ2-1; maybe TRBD2 (6 bases). The CDR3 runs 12 residues. V was pared by 3 bases and J by 11 bases, with 11 bases between. CDR3 amino acids: CASSLTGSKQFF. DNA of the CDR3: TGTGCCAGCAGTTTGACCGGGAGTAAGCAGTTCTTC.

This chain links TRBV19 with TRBJ1-3, with D uncertain. CDR3 length: 14 amino acids. V was cut by 5 bases and J by 4 bases, with 12 bases left in between. The germline CDR1 and CDR2 sequences are LNHDA and SQIVND (reference sequence). DNA for the CDR3: TGTGCCAGTAGTTTTCGGCCATACGGAAACACCATATATTTT. This translates into CASSFRPYGNTIYF. Filled out from reference TRBV19 and TRBJ1-3, the complete variable domain reads DGGITQSPKYLFRKEGQNVTLSCEQNLNHDAMYWYRQDPGQGLRLIYYSQIVNDFQKGDIAEGYSVSREKKESFPLTVTSAQKNPTAFYLCASSFRPYGNTIYFGEGSWLTVV.